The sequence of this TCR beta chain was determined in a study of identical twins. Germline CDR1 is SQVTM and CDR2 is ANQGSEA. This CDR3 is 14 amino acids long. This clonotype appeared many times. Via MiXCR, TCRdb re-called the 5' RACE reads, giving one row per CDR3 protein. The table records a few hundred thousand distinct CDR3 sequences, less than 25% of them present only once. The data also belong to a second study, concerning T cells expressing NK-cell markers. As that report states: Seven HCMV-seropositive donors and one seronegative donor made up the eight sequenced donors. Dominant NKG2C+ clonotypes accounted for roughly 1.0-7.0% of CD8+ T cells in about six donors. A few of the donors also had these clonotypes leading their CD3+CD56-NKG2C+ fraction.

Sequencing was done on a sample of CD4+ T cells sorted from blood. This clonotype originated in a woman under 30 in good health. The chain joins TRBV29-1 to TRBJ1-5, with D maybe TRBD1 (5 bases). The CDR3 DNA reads TGCAGGGAAGGACATTACGATAGCAATCAGCCCCAGCATTTT. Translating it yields CREGHYDSNQPQHF.